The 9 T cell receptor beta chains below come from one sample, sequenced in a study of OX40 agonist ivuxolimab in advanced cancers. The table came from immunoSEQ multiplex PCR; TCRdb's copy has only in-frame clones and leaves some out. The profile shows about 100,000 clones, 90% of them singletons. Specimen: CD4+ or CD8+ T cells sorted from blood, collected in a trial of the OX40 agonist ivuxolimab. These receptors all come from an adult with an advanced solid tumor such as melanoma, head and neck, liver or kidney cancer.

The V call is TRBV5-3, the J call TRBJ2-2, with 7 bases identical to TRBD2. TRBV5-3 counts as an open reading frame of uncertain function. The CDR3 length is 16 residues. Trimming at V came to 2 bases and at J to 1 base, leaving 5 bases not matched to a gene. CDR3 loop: CARSFTIAGNTGELFF. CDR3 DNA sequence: TGTGCCAGAAGCTTCACGATAGCGGGGAACACCGGGGAGCTGTTTTTT.

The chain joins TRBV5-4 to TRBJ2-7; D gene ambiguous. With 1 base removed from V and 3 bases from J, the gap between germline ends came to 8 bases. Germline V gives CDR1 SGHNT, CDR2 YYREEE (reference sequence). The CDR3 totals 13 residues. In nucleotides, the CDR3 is TGTGCCAGCAGCTTGTTTAAAAACTACGAGCAGTACTTC. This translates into CASSLFKNYEQYF.

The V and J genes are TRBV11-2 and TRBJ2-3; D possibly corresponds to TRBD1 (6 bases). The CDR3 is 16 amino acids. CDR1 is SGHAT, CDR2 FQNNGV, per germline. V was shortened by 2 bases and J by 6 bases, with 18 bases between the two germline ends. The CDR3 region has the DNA TGTGCCAGCAGCTTACGACCGGGACACCAAGGGGATACGCAGTATTTT. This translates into CASSLRPGHQGDTQYF.

The CDR3 sequence: CASSTTGLAGGDTQYF. Here the CDR3 DNA reads TGTGCCAGCAGCACGACGGGACTAGCCGGGGGAGATACGCAGTATTTT. The V gene is TRBV7-3, the J gene TRBJ2-3, with TRBD2 matching 9 bases. After removal of 5 bases from V and 5 bases from J, the junction contained 11 bases not matched to a gene. Germline CDR1 is SGHTA and CDR2 is FQGTGA. This CDR3 comprises 16 residues.

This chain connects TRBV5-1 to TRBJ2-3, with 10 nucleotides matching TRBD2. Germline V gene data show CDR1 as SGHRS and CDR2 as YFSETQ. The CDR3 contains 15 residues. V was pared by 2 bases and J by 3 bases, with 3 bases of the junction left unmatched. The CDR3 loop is CASSLSGRGTDTQYF. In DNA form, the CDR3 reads TGCGCCAGCAGCTTAAGCGGGAGGGGGACAGATACGCAGTATTTT.

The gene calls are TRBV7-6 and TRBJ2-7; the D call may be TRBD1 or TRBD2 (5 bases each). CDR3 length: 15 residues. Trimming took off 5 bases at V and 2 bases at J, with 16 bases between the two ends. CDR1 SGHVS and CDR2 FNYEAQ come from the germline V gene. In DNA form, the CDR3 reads TGTGCCAGCAGCCCACAGGAGCGGCACGCCTACGAGCAGTACTTC. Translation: CASSPQERHAYEQYF.

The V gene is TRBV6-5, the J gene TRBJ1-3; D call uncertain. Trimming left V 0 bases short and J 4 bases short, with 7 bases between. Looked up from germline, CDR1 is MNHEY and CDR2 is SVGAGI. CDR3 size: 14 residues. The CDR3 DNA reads TGTGCCAGCAGTTACTCTCCCGGGGGAAACACCATATATTTT. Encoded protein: CASSYSPGGNTIYF.

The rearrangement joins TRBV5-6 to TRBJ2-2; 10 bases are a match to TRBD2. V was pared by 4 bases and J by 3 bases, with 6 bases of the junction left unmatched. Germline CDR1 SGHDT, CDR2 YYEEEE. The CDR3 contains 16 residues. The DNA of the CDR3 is TGTGCCAGCAGCGCCGTACTAGCGGGATACACCGGGGAGCTGTTTTTT. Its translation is CASSAVLAGYTGELFF.

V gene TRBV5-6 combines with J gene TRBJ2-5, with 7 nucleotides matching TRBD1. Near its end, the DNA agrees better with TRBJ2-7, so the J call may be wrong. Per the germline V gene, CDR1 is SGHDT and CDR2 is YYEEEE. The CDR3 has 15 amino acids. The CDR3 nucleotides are TGTGCCAGCAGCTCGTTCGGGACAGTCTCCTACGAGCAGTACTTC. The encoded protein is CASSSFGTVSYEQYF.